The subject of this entry is one TCR beta chain. Antigen: not known. The V end lost 3 bases, the J end lost 7 bases, and 12 bases lay between the germline ends. Per the germline V gene, CDR1 is GTSNPN and CDR2 is SVGIG (reference sequence). The CDR3 totals 13 residues. This entry is derived from a study of radiotherapy plus CTLA-4 blockade in lung cancer. Study-wide context: Across the patients, objective responses occurred in more than 15%, and disease control in roughly 31%.

Repertoires were generated with immunoSEQ multiplex PCR, while TCRdb's copy carries only in-frame clones and drops some. The sample yields about 98,000 clones, 82% seen once. Patients had chemo-refractory metastatic non-small-cell lung cancer and received focal radiation plus CTLA-4 blockade that used ipilimumab. Study outcomes and limitations: Among blood TCR repertoires after radiotherapy plus ipilimumab, tumor-derived clones expanded. Among reported predictors of response, early blood T cell clone dynamics with interferon-beta performed best.

The V gene is TRBV30, the J gene TRBJ1-4; possibly TRBD1 for D (5 bases). The sequences come from peripheral blood, collected from a patient treated with radiotherapy plus ipilimumab. The TCR sequence derives from a human donor with non-small cell lung cancer who had a partial response to radiotherapy plus ipilimumab. CDR3 DNA sequence: TGTGCCTGGAGAGACCAGGGTTTTGAAAAACTGTTTTTT. Its translation: CAWRDQGFEKLFF.